This T cell receptor (beta chain) was found in a study of beta chain features in type 1 diabetes. Study-level findings and limits: Shorter templates may be favored by PCR, equally so in patients and controls. Type 1 diabetes patients had moderately but significantly shorter TCRB CDR3s in all four CD4+ subsets. Type 1 diabetes patients showed fewer insertions and more deletions at VDJ junctions.

Of the isolated RNA, all was reverse transcribed, and so the sequenced material was expressed TCRB transcripts. The table came from immunoSEQ multiplex PCR; TCRdb's copy has only in-frame clones and leaves some out. Of approximately 250,000 clones in the sample, 16% were seen once. This clone came up a few times. Its antigen remains unidentified. The CDR3 length is 13 residues. Germline loops: CDR1 SGHNT, CDR2 YYREEE (reference sequence). Trimming stripped 1 base from V and 6 bases from J, with 11 bases between. This chain joins TRBV5-4 and TRBJ2-7; D is perhaps TRBD2 (6 bases). The material sequenced was naive CD4+ T cells from blood. The sequence was collected from a man younger than 40 with type 1 diabetes. CDR3 DNA: TGTGCCAGCAGCTTGTCACTGCGGGGCGAGCAGTACTTC. This sequence encodes CASSLSLRGEQYF.